The entry that follows covers one T cell receptor beta chain sequence. This record belongs to a study of blood T cell repertoires in COVID-19. Study in general: In each case, the material was cDNA or gDNA derived from T cells, B-cell-depleted T cells, or PBMCs.

Trimming pared 1 base from V and 4 bases from J, leaving 15 bases between. Germline lookup yields CDR1 SGHDT and CDR2 YYEEEE. This CDR3 is 15 amino acids long. Study processing details: Amplified reference gene primers provided the basis for estimating nucleated cell counts. Assay: immunoSEQ multiplex PCR; the TCRdb copy retains only in-frame clones and omits some. The D gene and trimming were derived from the DNA, and the V and J assignments and clone size from that table. The sample has approximately 89,000 clones, over 60% seen once. V gene TRBV5-6 combines with J gene TRBJ2-7; D perhaps matches TRBD2 (5 bases). The TCR originated in a human donor in a cohort sampled during active COVID-19. Sequenced: peripheral blood. The CDR3 spells CASSLFRDYSYEQYF. DNA of the CDR3: TGTGCCAGCAGCTTGTTTCGCGACTATTCTTACGAGCAGTACTTC. Together with reference TRBV5-6 and TRBJ2-7, the CDR3 gives the full variable domain: DAGVTQSPTHLIKTRGQQVTLRCSPKSGHDTVSWYQQALGQGPQFIFQYYEEEERQRGNFPDRFSGHQFPNYSSELNVNALLLGDSALYLCASSLFRDYSYEQYFGPGTRLTVT.